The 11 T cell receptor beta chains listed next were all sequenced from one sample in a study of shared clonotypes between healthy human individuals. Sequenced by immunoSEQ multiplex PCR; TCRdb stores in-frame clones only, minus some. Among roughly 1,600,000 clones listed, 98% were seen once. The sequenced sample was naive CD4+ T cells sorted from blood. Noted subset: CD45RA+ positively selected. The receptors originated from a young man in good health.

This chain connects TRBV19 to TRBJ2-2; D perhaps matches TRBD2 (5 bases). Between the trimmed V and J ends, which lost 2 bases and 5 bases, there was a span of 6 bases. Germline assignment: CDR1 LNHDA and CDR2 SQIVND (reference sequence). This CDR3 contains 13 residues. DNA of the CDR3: TGTGCCAGTAGTATATCGGGGACCGGGGAGCTGTTTTTT. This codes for CASSISGTGELFF.

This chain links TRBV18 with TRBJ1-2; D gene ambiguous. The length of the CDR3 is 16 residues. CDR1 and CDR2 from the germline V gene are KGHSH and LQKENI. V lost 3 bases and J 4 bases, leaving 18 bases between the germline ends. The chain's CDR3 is CASSPLSGGIVYGYTF. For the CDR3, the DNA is TGTGCCAGCTCACCTCTGTCTGGAGGCATCGTCTATGGCTACACCTTC.

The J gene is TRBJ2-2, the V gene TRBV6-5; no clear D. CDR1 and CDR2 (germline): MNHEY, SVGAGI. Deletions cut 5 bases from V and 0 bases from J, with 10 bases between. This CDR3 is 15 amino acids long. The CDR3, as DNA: TGTGCCAGCAGTCAGGACCACTCGAACACCGGGGAGCTGTTTTTT. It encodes CASSQDHSNTGELFF.

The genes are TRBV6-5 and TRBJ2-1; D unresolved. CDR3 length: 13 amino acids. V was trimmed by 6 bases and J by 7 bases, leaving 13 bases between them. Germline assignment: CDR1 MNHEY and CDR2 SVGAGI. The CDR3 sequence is CASRGSILNEQFF. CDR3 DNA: TGTGCCAGCAGAGGGTCGATTTTGAATGAGCAGTTCTTC.

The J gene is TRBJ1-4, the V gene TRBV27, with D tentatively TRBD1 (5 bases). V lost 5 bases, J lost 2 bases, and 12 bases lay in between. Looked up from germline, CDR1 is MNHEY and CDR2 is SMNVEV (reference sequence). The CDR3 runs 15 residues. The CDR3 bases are TGTGCCAGCAGTCGCCGGGACGGTACTAATGAAAAACTGTTTTTT. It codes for CASSRRDGTNEKLFF.

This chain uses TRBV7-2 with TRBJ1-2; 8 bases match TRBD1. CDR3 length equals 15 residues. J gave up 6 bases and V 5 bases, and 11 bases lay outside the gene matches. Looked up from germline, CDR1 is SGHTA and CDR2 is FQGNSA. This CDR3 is CASSPVGTGRHGYTF. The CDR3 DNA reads TGTGCCAGCAGCCCAGTCGGGACAGGAAGACATGGCTACACCTTC.

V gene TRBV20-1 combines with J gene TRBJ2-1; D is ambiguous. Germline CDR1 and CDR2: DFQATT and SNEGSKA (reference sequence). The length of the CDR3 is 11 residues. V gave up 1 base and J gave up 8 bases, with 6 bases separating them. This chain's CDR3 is CSARVSDEQFF. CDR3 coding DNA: TGCAGTGCTAGAGTTTCGGATGAGCAGTTCTTC.

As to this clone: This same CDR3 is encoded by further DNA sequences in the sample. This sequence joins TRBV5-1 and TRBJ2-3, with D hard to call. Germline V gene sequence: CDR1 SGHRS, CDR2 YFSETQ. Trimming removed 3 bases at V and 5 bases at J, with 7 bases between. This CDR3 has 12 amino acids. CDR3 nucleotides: TGCGCCAGCAGCTCTCCTGGAGATACGCAGTATTTT. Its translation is CASSSPGDTQYF.

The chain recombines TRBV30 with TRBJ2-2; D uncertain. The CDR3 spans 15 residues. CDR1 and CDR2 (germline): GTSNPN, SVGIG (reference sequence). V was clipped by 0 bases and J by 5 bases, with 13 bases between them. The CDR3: CAWSVLSRTTGELFF. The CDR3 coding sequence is TGTGCCTGGAGTGTATTGTCCAGAACTACCGGGGAGCTGTTTTTT.

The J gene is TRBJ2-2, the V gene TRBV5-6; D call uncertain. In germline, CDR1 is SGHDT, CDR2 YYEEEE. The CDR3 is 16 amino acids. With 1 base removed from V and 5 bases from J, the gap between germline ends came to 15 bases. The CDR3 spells CASSLRVNILTGELFF. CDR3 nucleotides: TGTGCCAGCAGCTTGAGGGTGAACATACTTACCGGGGAGCTGTTTTTT.

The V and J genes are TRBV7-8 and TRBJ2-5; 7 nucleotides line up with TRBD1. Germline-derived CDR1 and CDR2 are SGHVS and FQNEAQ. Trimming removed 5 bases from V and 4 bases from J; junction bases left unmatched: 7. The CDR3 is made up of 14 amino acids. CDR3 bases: TGTGCCAGCAGCAAGACAGGGAAGGCAGAGACCCAGTACTTC. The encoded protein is CASSKTGKAETQYF.